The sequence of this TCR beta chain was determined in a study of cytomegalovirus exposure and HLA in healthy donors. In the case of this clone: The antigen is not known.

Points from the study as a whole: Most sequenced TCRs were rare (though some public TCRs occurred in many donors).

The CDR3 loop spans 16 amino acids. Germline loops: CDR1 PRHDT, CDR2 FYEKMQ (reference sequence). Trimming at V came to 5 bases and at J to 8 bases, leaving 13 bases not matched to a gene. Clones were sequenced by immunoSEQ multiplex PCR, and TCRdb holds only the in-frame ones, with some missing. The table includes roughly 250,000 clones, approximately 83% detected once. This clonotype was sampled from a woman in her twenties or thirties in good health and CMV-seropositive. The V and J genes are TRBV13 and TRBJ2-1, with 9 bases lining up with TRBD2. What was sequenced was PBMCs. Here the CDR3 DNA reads TGTGCCAGCAGCCAGCCACTTCTAGCGGGATCTCATGAGCAGTTCTTC. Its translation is CASSQPLLAGSHEQFF.